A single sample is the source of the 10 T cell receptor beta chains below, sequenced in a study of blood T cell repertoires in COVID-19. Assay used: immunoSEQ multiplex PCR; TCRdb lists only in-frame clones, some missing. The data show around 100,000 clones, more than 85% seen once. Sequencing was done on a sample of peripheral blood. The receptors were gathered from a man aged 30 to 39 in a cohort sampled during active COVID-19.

This CDR3 is CASSLAGGPYEQYF. CDR3 sequence (DNA): TGTGCCAGCAGTTTAGCGGGGGGACCCTACGAGCAGTACTTC. The chain employs TRBV2 and TRBJ2-7; TRBD2 matches 10 bases. Per germline, CDR1 SNHLY and CDR2 FYNNEI. J gave up 2 bases and V 5 bases, and 3 bases lay outside the gene matches. The CDR3 sequence is 14 residues long.

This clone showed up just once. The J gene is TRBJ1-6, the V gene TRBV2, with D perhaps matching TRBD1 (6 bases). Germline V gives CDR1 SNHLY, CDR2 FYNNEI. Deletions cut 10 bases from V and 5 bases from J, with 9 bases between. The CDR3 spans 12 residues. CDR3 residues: CATRTDNSPLHF. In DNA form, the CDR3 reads TGTGCCACCCGGACAGATAATTCACCCCTCCACTTT. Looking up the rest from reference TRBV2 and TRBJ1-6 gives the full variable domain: EPEVTQTPSHQVTQMGQEVILRCVPISNHLYFYWYRQILGQKVEFLVSFYNNEISEKSEIFDDQFSVERPDGSNFTLKIRSTKLEDSAMYFCATRTDNSPLHFGNGTRLTVT.

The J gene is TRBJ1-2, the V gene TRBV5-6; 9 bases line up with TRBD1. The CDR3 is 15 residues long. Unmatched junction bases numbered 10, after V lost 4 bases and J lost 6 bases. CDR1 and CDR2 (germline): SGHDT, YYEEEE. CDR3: CASSVLGTGIDGYTF. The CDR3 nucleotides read TGTGCCAGCAGCGTGTTGGGGACAGGGATTGATGGCTACACCTTC.

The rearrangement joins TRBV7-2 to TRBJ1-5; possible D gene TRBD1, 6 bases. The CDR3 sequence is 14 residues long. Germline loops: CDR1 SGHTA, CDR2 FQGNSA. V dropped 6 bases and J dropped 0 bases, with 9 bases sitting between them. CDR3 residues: CASSQGYSNQPQHF. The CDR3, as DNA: TGTGCCAGCAGTCAGGGGTATAGCAATCAGCCCCAGCATTTT.

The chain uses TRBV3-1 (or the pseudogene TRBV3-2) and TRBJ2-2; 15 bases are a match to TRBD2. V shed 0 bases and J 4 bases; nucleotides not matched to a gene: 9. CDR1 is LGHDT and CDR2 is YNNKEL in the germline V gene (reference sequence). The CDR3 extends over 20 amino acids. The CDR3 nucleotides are TGTGCCAGCAGCCAAGATGTAGGACTAGCGGGGGGGGCGAGCACCGGGGAGCTGTTTTTT. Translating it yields CASSQDVGLAGGASTGELFF.

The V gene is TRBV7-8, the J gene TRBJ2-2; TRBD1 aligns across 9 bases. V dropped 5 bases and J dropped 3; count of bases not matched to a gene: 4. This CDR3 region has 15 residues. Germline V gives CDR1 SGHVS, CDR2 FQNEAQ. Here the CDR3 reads CASSAGTGYTGELFF. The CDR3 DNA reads TGTGCCAGCAGCGCCGGGACAGGGTACACCGGGGAGCTGTTTTTT.

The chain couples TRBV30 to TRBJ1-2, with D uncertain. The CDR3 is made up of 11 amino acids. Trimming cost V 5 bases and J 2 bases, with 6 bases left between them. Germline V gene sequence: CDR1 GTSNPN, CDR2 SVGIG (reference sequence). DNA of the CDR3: TGTGCCTGGGCCTTAAACTATGGCTACACCTTC. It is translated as CAWALNYGYTF.

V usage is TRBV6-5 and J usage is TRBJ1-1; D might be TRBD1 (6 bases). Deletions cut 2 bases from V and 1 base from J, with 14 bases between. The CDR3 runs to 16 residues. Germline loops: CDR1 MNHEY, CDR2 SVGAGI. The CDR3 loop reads CASSYHRVQPNTEAFF. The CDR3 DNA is TGTGCCAGCAGTTACCACAGGGTCCAACCGAACACTGAAGCTTTCTTT.

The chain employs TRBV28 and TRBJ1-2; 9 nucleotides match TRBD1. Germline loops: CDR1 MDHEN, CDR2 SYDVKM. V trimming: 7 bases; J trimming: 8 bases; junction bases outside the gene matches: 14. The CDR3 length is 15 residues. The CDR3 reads CASTLPSQGAAGYTF. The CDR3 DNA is TGTGCCAGCACCTTACCCTCACAGGGGGCCGCCGGCTACACCTTC.

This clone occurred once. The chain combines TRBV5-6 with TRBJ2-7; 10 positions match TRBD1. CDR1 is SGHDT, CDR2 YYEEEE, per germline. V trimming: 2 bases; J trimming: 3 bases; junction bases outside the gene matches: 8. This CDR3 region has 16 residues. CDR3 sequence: CASSFSTGGRNYEQYF. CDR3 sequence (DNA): TGTGCCAGCAGCTTCTCGACAGGGGGCAGAAACTACGAGCAGTACTTC.